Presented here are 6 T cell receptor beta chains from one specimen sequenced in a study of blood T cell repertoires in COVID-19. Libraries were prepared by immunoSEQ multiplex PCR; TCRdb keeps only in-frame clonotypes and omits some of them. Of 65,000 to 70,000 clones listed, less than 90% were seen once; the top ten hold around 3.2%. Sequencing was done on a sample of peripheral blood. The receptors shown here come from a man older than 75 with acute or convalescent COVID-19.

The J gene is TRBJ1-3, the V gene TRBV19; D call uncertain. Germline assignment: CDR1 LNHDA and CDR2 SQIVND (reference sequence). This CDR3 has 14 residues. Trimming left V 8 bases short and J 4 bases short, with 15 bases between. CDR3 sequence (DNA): TGTGCCAGTTCTCGCTTAGAAGCAGGAAACACCATATATTTT. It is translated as CASSRLEAGNTIYF.

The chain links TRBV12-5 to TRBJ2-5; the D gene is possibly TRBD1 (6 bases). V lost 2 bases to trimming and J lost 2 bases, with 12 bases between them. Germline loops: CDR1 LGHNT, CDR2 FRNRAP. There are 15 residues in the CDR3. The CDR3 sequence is CASGLRGQGQETQYF. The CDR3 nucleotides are TGTGCTAGTGGTTTGAGGGGACAAGGTCAAGAGACCCAGTACTTC.

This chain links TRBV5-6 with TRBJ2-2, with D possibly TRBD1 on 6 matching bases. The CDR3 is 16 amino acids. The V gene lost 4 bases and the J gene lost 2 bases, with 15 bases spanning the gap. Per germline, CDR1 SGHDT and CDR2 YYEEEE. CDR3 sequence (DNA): TGTGCCAGCAGCACCCCACAGGGTCGAAACACCGGGGAGCTGTTTTTT. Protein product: CASSTPQGRNTGELFF.

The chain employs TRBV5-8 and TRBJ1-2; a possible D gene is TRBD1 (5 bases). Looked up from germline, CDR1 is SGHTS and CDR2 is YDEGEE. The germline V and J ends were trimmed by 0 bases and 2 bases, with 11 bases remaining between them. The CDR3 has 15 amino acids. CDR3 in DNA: TGTGCCAGCAGCTTGGAGGGGAGCGGGAACTATGGCTACACCTTC. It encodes CASSLEGSGNYGYTF.

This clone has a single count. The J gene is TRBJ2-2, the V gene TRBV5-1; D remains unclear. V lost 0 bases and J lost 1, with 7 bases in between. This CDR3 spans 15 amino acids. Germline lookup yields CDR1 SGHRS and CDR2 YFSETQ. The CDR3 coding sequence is TGCGCCAGCAGCTTGGGAACACAGAACACCGGGGAGCTGTTTTTT. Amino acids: CASSLGTQNTGELFF.

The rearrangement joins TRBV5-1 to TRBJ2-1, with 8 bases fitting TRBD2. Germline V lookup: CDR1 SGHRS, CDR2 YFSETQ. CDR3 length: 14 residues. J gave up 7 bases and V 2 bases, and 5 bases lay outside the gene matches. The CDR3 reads CASSFSGTGNEQFF. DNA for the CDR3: TGCGCCAGCAGCTTTAGCGGGACCGGGAATGAGCAGTTCTTC.